This T cell receptor (beta chain) originates from a study of shared clonotypes between healthy human individuals. The method was immunoSEQ multiplex PCR; TCRdb's version includes in-frame clones alone and lacks a portion of them. This table has a few million clones, just over 90% appearing once. Per the germline V gene, CDR1 is SGHTA and CDR2 is FQGNSA. The ends were cut back, 2 bases at V and 2 bases at J, with 17 bases in the middle. The CDR3 contains 17 residues. This clonotype originated in a man aged 18-30 years in good health. Specimen: naive CD4+ T cells sorted from blood. Subset specified: CD45RA+ positively selected. The rearrangement links TRBV7-2 to TRBJ2-3; possibly TRBD2 for D (6 bases). DNA of the CDR3: TGTGCCAGCAGCTTACTCATAGCGGTGGTTTCCACAGATACGCAGTATTTT. It translates to CASSLLIAVVSTDTQYF.